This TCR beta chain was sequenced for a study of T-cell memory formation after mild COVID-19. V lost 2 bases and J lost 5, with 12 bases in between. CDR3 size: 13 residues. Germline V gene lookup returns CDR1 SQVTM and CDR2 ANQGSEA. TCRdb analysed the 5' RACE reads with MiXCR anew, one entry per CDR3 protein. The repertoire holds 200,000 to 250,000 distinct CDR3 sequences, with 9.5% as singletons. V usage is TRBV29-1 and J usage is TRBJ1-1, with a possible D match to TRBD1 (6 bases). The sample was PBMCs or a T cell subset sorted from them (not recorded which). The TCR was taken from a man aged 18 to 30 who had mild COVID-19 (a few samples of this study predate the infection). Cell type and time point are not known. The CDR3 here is CSVEQQGNTEAFF. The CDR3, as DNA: TGCAGCGTTGAACAGCAGGGGAATACTGAAGCTTTCTTT. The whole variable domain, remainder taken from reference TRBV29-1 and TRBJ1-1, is SAVISQKPSRDICQRGTSLTIQCQVDSQVTMMFWYRQQPGQSLTLIATANQGSEATYESGFVIDKFPISRPNLTFSTLTVSNMSPEDSSIYLCSVEQQGNTEAFFGQGTRLTVV.